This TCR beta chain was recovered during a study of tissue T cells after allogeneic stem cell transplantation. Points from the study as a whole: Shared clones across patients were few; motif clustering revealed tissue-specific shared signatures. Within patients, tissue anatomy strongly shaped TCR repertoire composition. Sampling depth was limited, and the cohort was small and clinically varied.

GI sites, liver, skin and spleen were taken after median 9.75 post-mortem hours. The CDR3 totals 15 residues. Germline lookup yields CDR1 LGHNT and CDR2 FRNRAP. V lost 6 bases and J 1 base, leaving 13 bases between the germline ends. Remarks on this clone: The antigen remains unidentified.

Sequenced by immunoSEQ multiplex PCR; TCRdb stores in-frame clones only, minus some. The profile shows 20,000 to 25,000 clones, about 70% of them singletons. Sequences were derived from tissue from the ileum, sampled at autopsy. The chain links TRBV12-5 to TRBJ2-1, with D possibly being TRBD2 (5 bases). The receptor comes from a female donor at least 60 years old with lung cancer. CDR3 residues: CASGDQRISYNEQFF. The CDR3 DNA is TGTGCTAGTGGAGACCAGCGGATTTCCTACAATGAGCAGTTCTTC.